This T cell receptor beta chain was identified during a study of monozygotic twins with inflammatory bowel disease. The CDR3 loop spans 12 amino acids. Germline CDR1 SQVTM, CDR2 ANQGSEA. Worth noting for this clonotype: Its antigen is still unknown.

Notes on the study in general: Clonotype sharing was lower in IBD patients than healthy twins, most markedly with disease activity.

During cDNA synthesis, UMIs that each contained a 6-nucleotide sample barcode were added by means of template switching. TCRdb reworked the 5' RACE reads into one entry per CDR3 protein, no DNA. Here the sample table reports about 450,000 distinct CDR3 sequences. The TCR was taken from a human donor with ulcerative colitis or Crohn's disease, or a healthy co-twin of an affected twin (not recorded which). The sample comprised blood. The rearrangement uses TRBV29-1 and TRBJ1-1. The CDR3 protein is CSGGRPDTEAFF.